The 29 T cell receptor beta chains below all came from one sample that was sequenced in a study of regulatory T cells in long-lasting Graves disease. Libraries of TCR beta came from iRepertoire HTBI primers plus Arm-PCR of CDR3 regions. TCRdb passed the multiplex PCR reads through MiXCR, listing each CDR3 protein once. The sample yields around 340,000 distinct CDR3 sequences, roughly a fifth seen once. Time point of the sample: persistent/refractory GD, antithyroid drugs over 5 years with positive TRAb. There was RNA extracted from PBMCs, and the TCR library was made from it. The starting material was peripheral blood mononuclear cells (PBMCs), obtained when the disease was refractory, from a patient treated with antithyroid drugs. Receptors originate from a female donor with Graves disease.

V usage is TRBV27 and J usage is TRBJ2-2; tentative D call: TRBD1 (7 bases). CDR1 and CDR2 (germline): MNHEY, SMNVEV (reference sequence). The length of the CDR3 is 17 residues. With 4 bases removed from V and 2 bases from J, the gap between germline ends came to 17 bases. The CDR3 DNA is TGTGCCAGCAGTTGGTGGAGGGGGCCATTCAACACCGGGGAGCTGTTTTTT. It encodes CASSWWRGPFNTGELFF.

V and J are TRBV7-2 and TRBJ1-6, with D perhaps TRBD1 (5 bases). The CDR3 has 15 amino acids. CDR1 and CDR2 from the germline V gene are SGHTA and FQGNSA. Trimming took off 5 bases at V and 9 bases at J, with 17 bases between the two ends. CDR3 in DNA: TGTGCCAGCAGCCCTAGTGGGGGGATTCGTTCACCCCTCCACTTT. This encodes CASSPSGGIRSPLHF.

The V call is TRBV19, the J call TRBJ2-6; D remains unclear. The CDR3 is 17 amino acids. Germline-derived CDR1 and CDR2 are LNHDA and SQIVND (reference sequence). V lost 7 bases and J 0 bases, leaving 16 bases between the germline ends. CDR3 sequence: CASTTLTANSGANVLTF. The CDR3 bases are TGTGCCAGTACCACCCTGACGGCTAACTCTGGGGCCAACGTCCTGACTTTC.

The chain recombines TRBV7-2 with TRBJ2-2; 9 positions match TRBD2. The V and J ends lost 5 bases and 5 bases, in that order; junction bases with no gene match: 9. CDR3 length equals 16 residues. CDR1 and CDR2 (germline): SGHTA, FQGNSA. CDR3 loop: CASSRTLAGKTGELFF. In nucleotides, the CDR3 is TGTGCCAGCAGCCGTACCCTAGCGGGGAAAACCGGGGAGCTGTTTTTT. Full variable domain (missing parts from reference TRBV7-2 and TRBJ2-2): GAGVSQSPSNKVTEKGKDVELRCDPISGHTALYWYRQSLGQGLEFLIYFQGNSAPDKSGLPSDRFSAERTGGSVSTLTIQRTQQEDSAVYLCASSRTLAGKTGELFFGEGSRLTVL.

This clonotype was seen more than once but under ten times. J is TRBJ1-1 and V is TRBV20-1; D unresolved. Germline CDR1 is DFQATT and CDR2 is SNEGSKA (reference sequence). This CDR3 has 12 amino acids. Deletions cut 3 bases from V and 0 bases from J, with 5 bases between. This CDR3 is CSARAVNTEAFF. CDR3 sequence (DNA): TGCAGTGCTAGGGCGGTGAACACTGAAGCTTTCTTT.

This clonotype has at least ten counts. The chain joins TRBV2 to TRBJ2-7; 8 bases map to TRBD2. Per germline, CDR1 SNHLY and CDR2 FYNNEI. The CDR3 covers 13 residues. Trimming cost V 10 bases and J 2 bases; bases outside gene matches: 7. This CDR3 is CATIGGDTYEQYF. The CDR3 DNA is TGTGCCACAATCGGGGGGGACACCTACGAGCAGTACTTC.

This rearrangement joins TRBV12-3 or TRBV12-4 to TRBJ2-1; tentatively, D is TRBD1 (6 bases). The CDR3 totals 13 residues. Trimming stripped 6 bases from V and 5 bases from J, with 11 bases between. CDR3 amino acids: CASRGTLDNEQFF. In DNA form, the CDR3 reads TGTGCCAGCAGGGGGACACTCGACAATGAGCAGTTCTTC.

CDR3 protein: CASIIGGSSYEQYF. The CDR3, as DNA: TGTGCCAGCATAATAGGGGGTAGCTCCTACGAGCAGTACTTC. The chain combines TRBV28 with TRBJ2-7; D is perhaps TRBD1 (6 bases). The CDR3 runs 14 residues. The germline gives CDR1 MDHEN, CDR2 SYDVKM. Between the trimmed V and J ends, which lost 7 bases and 0 bases, there was a span of 13 bases.

In this sample, this clonotype turned up a few times. The rearrangement uses TRBV4-1 and TRBJ1-2, with 10 positions matching TRBD1. CDR1 and CDR2 (germline): MGHRA, YSYEKL. CDR3 length: 14 amino acids. Trimming at V came to 3 bases and at J to 8 bases, leaving 6 bases not matched to a gene. CDR3 loop: CASSHRTGGQGYTF. DNA of the CDR3: TGCGCCAGCAGCCACAGGACAGGGGGGCAGGGCTACACCTTC.

This sequence joins TRBV4-3 and TRBJ1-5, with unresolved D. Germline CDR1 LGHNA, CDR2 YSLEER. Trimming left V 5 bases short and J 1 base short, with 9 bases between. This CDR3 is built from 14 residues. This chain's CDR3 is CASSSRWSNQPQHF. CDR3 coding DNA: TGCGCCAGCAGCTCCCGATGGAGCAATCAGCCCCAGCATTTT.

This clonotype was counted between two and nine times. This chain uses TRBV30 with TRBJ2-5, with a possible D match to TRBD2 (7 bases). Trimming cost V 0 bases and J 1 base, with 15 bases left between them. CDR3 size: 16 residues. Germline CDR1 is GTSNPN and CDR2 is SVGIG (reference sequence). For the CDR3, the DNA is TGTGCCTGGAGTGTCGGGGAGGGGGGCCTCCAAGAGACCCAGTACTTC. Translating it yields CAWSVGEGGLQETQYF.

The V call is TRBV4-3, the J call TRBJ1-5; D possibly corresponds to TRBD1 (5 bases). From germline, CDR1 is LGHNA and CDR2 YSLEER. CDR3 length: 15 amino acids. The V and J ends lost 3 bases and 3 bases respectively, with 12 bases between them. The CDR3 here is CASSQLTGTNQPQHF. CDR3 nucleotide sequence: TGCGCCAGCAGCCAGCTAACAGGAACCAATCAGCCCCAGCATTTT.

This clonotype was observed a few times. This rearrangement joins TRBV5-1 to TRBJ1-4; D is undetermined. CDR1 is SGHRS and CDR2 is YFSETQ in the germline V gene. The CDR3 loop spans 14 amino acids. V was clipped by 1 base and J by 0 bases, with 4 bases between them. CDR3 DNA sequence: TGCGCCAGCAGCTTGCAGGCAACTAATGAAAAACTGTTTTTT. Translated, it gives CASSLQATNEKLFF. Full variable domain (remainder filled in from reference TRBV5-1 and TRBJ1-4): KAGVTQTPRYLIKTRGQQVTLSCSPISGHRSVSWYQQTPGQGLQFLFEYFSETQRNKGNFPGRFSGRQFSNSRSEMNVSTLELGDSALYLCASSLQATNEKLFFGSGTQLSVL.

This clonotype was detected a few times. V gene TRBV5-5 combines with J gene TRBJ1-5; D not resolved. Germline CDR1 is SGHKS and CDR2 is YYEKEE (reference sequence). This CDR3 comprises 15 residues. Trimming pared 0 bases from V and 10 bases from J, leaving 17 bases between. The CDR3 coding sequence is TGTGCCAGCAGCTTGGGGGTGGCGAGCGAGACCCCCCAGCATTTT. It translates to CASSLGVASETPQHF.

At least ten counts were recorded for this clonotype. This chain uses TRBV9 with TRBJ2-5; D gene uncertain. The CDR3 has 13 amino acids. The V gene's germline CDR1 is SGDLS and CDR2 YYNGEE. The V end lost 0 bases, the J end lost 5 bases, and 8 bases lay between the germline ends. CDR3 residues: CASSVAAWETQYF. The CDR3 DNA reads TGTGCCAGCAGCGTAGCTGCATGGGAGACCCAGTACTTC.

The chain recombines TRBV19 with TRBJ2-7; 10 bases are shared with TRBD1. V lost 10 bases and J lost 7; bases outside the gene matches: 10. Germline CDR1 reads LNHDA; CDR2 reads SQIVND (reference sequence). CDR3 length equals 13 residues. The CDR3 DNA sequence: TGTGCCACCCGACAGGGGGCTCTGGGGGAGCAGTACTTC. Its protein product is CATRQGALGEQYF.

In this sample, this clonotype turned up many times. V usage is TRBV7-2 and J usage is TRBJ2-2, with 11 bases matching TRBD1. This CDR3 is built from 15 residues. The junction had 4 bases not matched to a gene; V was cut back by 5 bases and J by 5 bases. CDR1 and CDR2 (germline): SGHTA, FQGNSA. CDR3: CASSRTGGGTGELFF. Here the CDR3 DNA reads TGTGCCAGCAGCCGGACAGGGGGCGGGACCGGGGAGCTGTTTTTT. The variable domain in full, completed from reference TRBV7-2 and TRBJ2-2, reads GAGVSQSPSNKVTEKGKDVELRCDPISGHTALYWYRQSLGQGLEFLIYFQGNSAPDKSGLPSDRFSAERTGGSVSTLTIQRTQQEDSAVYLCASSRTGGGTGELFFGEGSRLTVL.

The table lists this clonotype with a few counts. The rearrangement links TRBV6-1 to TRBJ2-3, with TRBD1 matching 10 bases. Germline-derived CDR1 and CDR2 are MNHNS and SASEGT. The trim removed 5 bases at V and 1 base at J, leaving 9 bases unmatched. The CDR3 runs to 17 residues. CDR3 coding DNA: TGTGCCAGCAGTACCGGGACAGGGGTCCCAGGCACAGATACGCAGTATTTT. Translated: CASSTGTGVPGTDTQYF.

In the case of this clonotype: The CDR3 carries no conserved terminal phenylalanine or tryptophan, so it likely arises from a read error. The V and J genes are TRBV20-1 and TRBJ2-7, with D possibly being TRBD1 or TRBD2 (5 bases each). V was trimmed by 6 bases and J by 3 bases, leaving 15 bases between them. There are 13 residues in the CDR3. CDR1 DFQATT and CDR2 SNEGSKA come from the germline V gene (reference sequence). CDR3 protein: CSAWGRGLYEQYL. As DNA, the CDR3 is TGCAGTGCCTGGGGGAGAGGACTCTACGAGCAGTACCTC.

The chain carries TRBV4-1 and TRBJ1-4; D is unresolved. The germline CDR1 and CDR2 sequences are MGHRA and YSYEKL. V lost 3 bases to trimming and J lost 2 bases, with 16 bases between them. The CDR3 loop spans 17 amino acids. CDR3 in DNA: TGCGCCAGCAGCCAGCGCCTGATGGGTCCGACTAATGAAAAACTGTTTTTT. Its protein product is CASSQRLMGPTNEKLFF.

This clonotype has ten or more counts. The chain recombines TRBV28 with TRBJ2-7; 8 bases fit TRBD1. Germline V gene lookup returns CDR1 MDHEN and CDR2 SYDVKM. The junction had 6 bases not matched to a gene; V was cut back by 6 bases and J by 5 bases. This CDR3 has 13 residues. The CDR3: CASSRQGYDEQYF. DNA of the CDR3: TGTGCCAGCAGCAGACAGGGGTACGACGAGCAGTACTTC.

This clonotype was found a few times. The gene calls are TRBV30 and TRBJ2-3; the match to TRBD2 covers 8 bases. The CDR3 length is 14 residues. V was pared by 1 base and J by 5 bases, with 5 bases of the junction left unmatched. In germline, CDR1 is GTSNPN, CDR2 SVGIG (reference sequence). The chain's CDR3 is CAWSETSVLDTQYF. The CDR3, as DNA: TGTGCCTGGAGTGAGACTAGCGTGTTAGATACGCAGTATTTT. The whole variable domain, remainder taken from reference TRBV30 and TRBJ2-3, is SQTIHQWPATLVQPVGSPLSLECTVEGTSNPNLYWYRQAAGRGLQLLFYSVGIGQISSEVPQNLSASRPQDRQFILSSKKLLLSDSGFYLCAWSETSVLDTQYFGPGTRLTVL.

There are a few counts of this clonotype. V is TRBV28 and J is TRBJ2-4, with 7 bases identical to TRBD1. Losses at the gene ends were 6 bases for V and 15 bases for J; bases not matched to a gene: 14. This CDR3 region has 13 residues. CDR1 and CDR2 (germline): MDHEN, SYDVKM. CDR3 protein: CASSRTRDSVPYF. CDR3 bases: TGTGCCAGCAGCCGAACCCGGGACAGTGTACCGTACTTC. Based on the CDR3 plus reference TRBV28 and TRBJ2-4, the full variable domain is DVKVTQSSRYLVKRTGEKVFLECVQDMDHENMFWYRQDPGLGLRLIYFSYDVKMKEKGDIPEGYSVSREKKERFSLILESASTNQTSMYLCASSRTRDSVPYFGAGTRLSVL.

This clonotype was detected a few times. The V call is TRBV6-2 or TRBV6-3, the J call TRBJ1-1; 7 nucleotides agree with TRBD1. The germline V gene encodes CDR1 MNHEY and CDR2 SVGEGT. The CDR3 covers 17 residues. V lost 4 bases, J lost 0 bases, and 11 bases stayed unmatched. The CDR3 nucleotides are TGTGCCAGCAGTTTTCCCCGGGACAGAAGATTGAACACTGAAGCTTTCTTT. Translation: CASSFPRDRRLNTEAFF.

There are a few counts of this clonotype. This CDR3 is CASSPQRGSPTQYF. CDR3 bases: TGTGCCAGCAGCCCCCAGCGGGGCTCCCCTACGCAGTATTTT. The chain links TRBV7-2 to TRBJ2-3; 7 bases are a match to TRBD2. The germline CDR1 and CDR2 sequences are SGHTA and FQGNSA. The length of the CDR3 is 14 residues. V trimming: 5 bases; J trimming: 8 bases; junction bases outside the gene matches: 10.

This clonotype was observed a handful of times. V gene TRBV28 combines with J gene TRBJ2-1, with 8 bases fitting TRBD1. CDR3 length: 17 amino acids. Germline V CDR1 and CDR2: MDHEN, SYDVKM. V lost 4 bases, J lost 4 bases, and 12 bases stayed unmatched. The CDR3 reads CASSSRVRTGFYNEQFF. Written as DNA, the CDR3 is TGTGCCAGCAGTTCCCGTGTTAGGACAGGGTTTTACAATGAGCAGTTCTTC.

This clonotype has only a few counts. This chain joins TRBV10-3 and TRBJ2-2; D is possibly TRBD1 or TRBD2 (5 bases each). V was trimmed by 4 bases and J by 0 bases, leaving 9 bases between them. The germline V gene encodes CDR1 ENHRY and CDR2 SYGVKD. This CDR3 region has 15 residues. CDR3 protein: CAISGGGPNTGELFF. DNA for the CDR3: TGTGCCATCAGTGGTGGGGGACCGAACACCGGGGAGCTGTTTTTT.

This clonotype was picked up a small number of times. The chain recombines TRBV6-2 or TRBV6-3 with TRBJ1-5; no firm D call. V was shortened by 5 bases and J by 0 bases, with 11 bases between the two germline ends. Germline values: CDR1 MNHEY, CDR2 SVGEGT. The CDR3 is made up of 15 amino acids. CDR3 in amino acids: CASSRSGGSNQPQHF. CDR3 nucleotide sequence: TGTGCCAGCAGTCGTTCAGGAGGTAGCAATCAGCCCCAGCATTTT.

The table lists this clonotype with many counts. This chain uses TRBV19 with TRBJ1-2; TRBD1 matches 7 bases. V lost 8 bases, J lost 5 bases, and 5 bases stayed unmatched. The CDR3 is 12 residues long. CDR1 is LNHDA, CDR2 SQIVND, per germline (reference sequence). CDR3 in DNA: TGTGCCAGTGGGGACAGAGTGTATGGCTACACCTTC. Translation gives CASGDRVYGYTF.